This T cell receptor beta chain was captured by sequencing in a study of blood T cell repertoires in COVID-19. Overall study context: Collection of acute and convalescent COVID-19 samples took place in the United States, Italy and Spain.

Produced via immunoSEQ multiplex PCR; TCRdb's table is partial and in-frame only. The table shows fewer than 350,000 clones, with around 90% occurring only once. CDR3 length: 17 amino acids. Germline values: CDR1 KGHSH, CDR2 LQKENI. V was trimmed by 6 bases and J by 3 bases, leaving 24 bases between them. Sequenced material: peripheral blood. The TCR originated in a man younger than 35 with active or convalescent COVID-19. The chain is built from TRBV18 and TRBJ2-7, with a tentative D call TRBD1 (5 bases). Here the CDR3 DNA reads TGTGCCAGCTCCAAAAAGCCGTCGGACATCGGCTTCTACGAGCAGTACTTC. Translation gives CASSKKPSDIGFYEQYF.